This TCR beta chain came from a study of cytomegalovirus exposure and HLA in healthy donors (dated by TCRdb to 2017 to 2019). Describing the broader study: In an earlier analysis of some 610 of the donors, 276 Gb of sequence data and 100 million or so unique TCR beta sequences from about 179 million T cells were reported. To study patterns of TCR occurrence, a later analysis re-analyzed previously published TCR beta repertoires from around 660 donors and added high-resolution HLA genotyping. A later genetic analysis took genome-wide SNP genotypes for about three fifths of the 666 donors and used that subset as a discovery cohort. Rather than using new phenotypic data, the later analysis identified candidate immune exposures from TCR beta sequences and from how often those sequences occurred across donors. Along with the approximately 600-subject first cohort, a separate validation cohort of 120 different subjects was used. The study aimed to test whether signatures of past pathogen exposure could be identified by cataloging public T cell receptors. Approximately 330 gigabases of sequencing data and around 85 million unique TCR sequences made up an early release that covered 500 to 700 HLA-typed donors. Among almost 400 genotyped donors of the cohort, an average of about 240,000 unique TCR beta nucleotide sequences were sequenced per donor, around 20% of them non-productive. In an earlier analysis of several hundred of the donors, high-throughput TCR beta sequencing was used to judge whether each TCR beta V gene segment behaved as functional or pseudogenic. The number of typed donors differed by locus: about 620-640 for A, B, C, DRB1 and DQB1; 500 to 550 for DQA1; 606 for DPA1; and 400 to 480 for DPB1. HLA typing included class I and class II loci at four-digit resolution. Donor age, sex, ethnicity and CMV serostatus were collected together with the repertoire data. Because of strong linkage in the cohort, roughly five DR-DQ haplotypes were treated as single units for association and clustering. Of the approximately 400 genotyped donors, 65% to 90% fell in the genetic ancestry cluster associated with self-reported Caucasian donors. All discovery cohort repertoires had been generated on a single sequencing platform. To predict cytomegalovirus infection status, the study brought together high-throughput TCR immunosequencing, statistical association of individual TCRs with disease status, and machine learning. The T cell repertoires of 700 or so subjects were profiled by immunosequencing and related to cytomegalovirus serostatus. Paper-wide results and their limitations: The earlier analysis of about 600 of the donors excluded 15 to 20 rarely observed V segments, including chromosome 9 orphons, because counts were too low. A further reported finding was that TCR beta sequences accurately predicted the HLA-A and HLA-B alleles for most subjects in the first cohort. For the cohort, immune exposure information was limited to CMV serostatus. It was suggested by the authors that the approach could potentially be generalized to other disease states and immunological phenotypes. The classifier was reported to diagnose cytomegalovirus status with high specificity and sensitivity in both the original cohort and the validation cohort. A later genetic analysis associated a missense DCLRE1C variant with V-gene and J-gene trimming of TCR beta chains, and an independent cohort replicated the association. Roughly uniform sequencing depth across donors was assumed in presence/absence analyses, although this assumption may not hold. The study gave a list of about 170 TCR beta chains associated with cytomegalovirus. The cohort was sequenced for TCR beta chains only, and without alpha or paired-chain data the features that could be detected were limited. At a false discovery rate of 0.05, a later analysis linked approximately 18,000 TCR beta sequences to specific HLA alleles. Because some donors lacked HLA typing at each locus, the association tests relied only on the typed subset. In an earlier analysis of around 600 of the donors, most TCR beta V segments appeared in productive rearrangements about 87% or about 30% of the time, broadly matching IMGT annotations. According to a later analysis, parvovirus B19, influenza, CMV and Epstein-Barr virus appeared linked to several top co-occurrence clusters. When HLA alleles, especially DR and DQ, strongly co-occurred, attributing TCR associations to individual alleles was difficult. Compared with the approximately 700-donor mean, donors in an Asian-associated ancestry cluster had fewer N-insertions in productive TCRs, according to a later genetic analysis. A later analysis found that HLA-associated TCR beta chains were more clonally expanded and had lower generation probabilities than equally common non-associated chains. In a later analysis, TCR association rates were found to vary across HLA loci, with the most associated TCRs seen for DRB1 alleles and the fewest for HLA-C alleles. Across donors, most TCR sequences were observed very rarely, whereas some public TCRs were present in many individuals. Most CMV-associated TCR beta chains appeared to be HLA-restricted in a later analysis, and the HLA associations seemed to be driven largely by CMV exposure. Correlated functional status among segregating V segments might reflect linkage disequilibrium, but an unknown experimental factor could not be ruled out. In vitro tests confirmed that three of the cytomegalovirus-associated TCR beta chains recognize cytomegalovirus antigens. Some IMGT-functional V segments, including TRBV6-2 and TRBV6-3, could not be distinguished by the 87-base-pair reads and were therefore excluded. A group of highly shared sequence variants was considered likely to be a technical artifact of the sequencing pipeline.

From the cysteine up to the phenylalanine, the CDR3 has a length of 14 residues. The retained sequence is limited to the CDR3, 42 bases, with the frame set at the first base. CDR1 and CDR2 were assigned from the germline V gene as SGHVS and FQNEAQ. V is pared back by 6 bases and J by 0 bases, with 6 bases lying between the germline termini. Libraries were made using the immunoSEQ multiplex PCR assay. For the multiplex PCR, a mixture combining 60 forward primers for TCR Vbeta segments and 13 reverse primers for TCR Jbeta segments was used. The CDR3 region of rearranged TCR beta genes was amplified from genomic DNA by a multiplex PCR assay. The amplified TCR beta libraries were sequenced on the Illumina HiSeq System as 87-base-pair reads. Per the original workflow: A later analysis counted some 74 million unique TCR beta chains across the 666 repertoires, and 10 million to 12 million of these chains were shared by at least two donors. Raw reads were error-corrected and collapsed into unique sequences with a nearest-neighbor algorithm that merged closely related sequences to remove PCR and sequencing errors. Alignment of CDR3 sequences to IMGT reference sequences was used to assign V, D and J gene segments. For a sequence to be retained, a match of at least six nucleotides was required to both a V gene segment and a J gene segment. Rearrangements were classified as productive when the CDR3 lacked stop codons and remained in frame with V and J, and all other rearrangements were classified as non-productive. Following IMGT convention, CDR3 was defined as the stretch from the second conserved V-encoded cysteine up to the conserved J-encoded phenylalanine. The earlier analysis of some 580 of the donors excluded any sequence lacking an unambiguous match to a single V gene segment. An earlier analysis of fewer than 650 of the donors classified V segments as functional when productive rearrangements were above 56.7% and as segregating when the standard deviation between donors was above 5%. A statistical classification framework was built for diagnosing cytomegalovirus status from the catalog of TCR beta chain sequences. A later analysis assigned V and J genes by comparing TCR nucleotide sequences with IMGT/GENE-DB human TR gene sequences. In a later analysis, CDR3 sequences and most-parsimonious VDJ recombination scenarios were assigned using the TCRdist pipeline. A later analysis defined each TCR beta chain by its CDR3 amino acid sequence plus V-gene family, and excluded reads lacking a unique V-gene family. In a later analysis, fewer than 600 highly shared, low-generation-probability nucleotide sequences were removed to address suspected cross-contamination and a sequencing artifact. For each public chain, a later analysis derived a clonal expansion index from normalized ranks of inferred template counts within each repertoire. Generation probabilities in a later analysis came from a VDJ recombination model fitted to out-of-frame rearrangements, and those results were checked against IGoR. In a later analysis, TCR-TCR, TCR-HLA and TCR-CMV co-occurrence was scored with hypergeometric tests, and a repertoire-size bias correction was applied to TCR pairs. To estimate false discovery rates, a later analysis permuted the HLA or CMV assignments 20 times. In a later analysis, co-occurring TCRs were grouped using DBSCAN, and TCRdist sequence similarity was added for clustering within HLA-allele-positive subsets. For co-occurrence clustering, repertoires with fewer than 30,000 or more than 120,000 public chains were excluded, along with several repertoires with anomalous nucleotide sharing. TCRdb stores this immuneACCESS table with in-frame sequences only. Part of the clones is absent; in the studies checked, under half of the shortfall reflects unresolved V genes, and no reason is known for the rest. V, J and clone size are taken as reported in that table, and D and trimming were inferred from the DNA itself. Recorded for this sample are 95,000 to 150,000 clones; 80% to 85% of them occurred a single time. Together, the top ten hold less than 2.5% of the sample.

As concerns this clone: Its antigen is unknown. No qualities accompany the bases; no much larger clone lies one base away.

The cohort was made up of about 670 healthy bone marrow donors. All cohort members were sampled while nominally healthy, although unrecorded immune exposures were likely present. The donor was CMV seronegative and was included in the group of about 400 seronegative cohort members. Each donor provided a peripheral blood sample, and peripheral blood mononuclear cells were used for TCR beta sequencing. The Qiagen DNeasy Blood Extraction Kit was used to extract genomic DNA from the blood cell samples. The sequencing input was PBMCs. This sequence originates from a woman aged 40-49 years in good health and CMV-seronegative. This chain is built from TRBV7-8 and TRBJ1-6; no D gene call is confident. The CDR3 protein is CASRGSSYNSPLHF. The DNA is as follows: TGTGCCAGCAGGGGGAGCTCCTATAATTCACCCCTCCACTTT.